Below, one T cell receptor beta chain is given with its context. Antigen: not known. The sample is drawn from a study of metastatic and nonmetastatic thyroid tumors. The CDR3 has 14 amino acids. From germline, CDR1 is MRHNA and CDR2 SNTAGT. V was pared by 7 bases and J by 5 bases, with 18 bases between. Using MiXCR, TCRdb re-called clones from the PCR reads. Among about 40,000 clones listed, 9.5% to 12% were seen once. None of the patients had undergone any treatment ahead of thyroid surgery. Study-level results: As reported, TCR beta diversity in blood and tumor was significantly higher in malignant thyroid tumors than in benign nodules.

This receptor was taken from a female donor with papillary thyroid cancer or a benign thyroid nodule (not recorded which). Some clones in this sample may be carry-over from other donors' samples. The sequencing sample was made of blood. J is TRBJ2-7 and V is TRBV6-4; D gene unclear. The CDR3 region is CASIEGWVRDEQYF. The CDR3 DNA sequence: TGTGCCAGCATCGAAGGTTGGGTTAGGGACGAGCAGTACTTC.